The sequence of this T cell receptor (beta chain) was determined in a study of T cells after posttransplantation cyclophosphamide. TCRdb's table, derived via immunoSEQ multiplex PCR, lists solely in-frame clones and lacks some. The sample consists of more than 30,000 clones, just over 90% of them appearing once. CDR3 length: 14 amino acids. Germline CDR1 reads KGHSH; CDR2 reads LQKENI. Trimming cost V 1 base and J 3 bases; bases outside gene matches: 2. The naive gate required viable CD3+CD4+ or CD3+CD8+ cells with CCR7+CD45RA+CD45RO-CD95-CD27+CD28+ phenotype. This chain joins TRBV18 and TRBJ1-1; TRBD1 agrees at 7 bases. The sample was naive CD4+ T cells sorted from PBMCs. The sequence derives from a woman aged 60-75 years in good health, CMV-negative, and a related stem cell transplant donor. The CDR3: CASSPRQGDTEAFF. CDR3 nucleotide sequence: TGTGCCAGCTCACCACGACAGGGAGACACTGAAGCTTTCTTT.